The 20 T cell receptor beta chains reported below all come from one sample, sequenced in a study of cytomegalovirus exposure and HLA in healthy donors. A multiplex PCR was run with 60 Vbeta primers and 13 Jbeta primers. The assay was immunoSEQ multiplex PCR, and TCRdb's table has in-frame clones only and misses some. The sample has about 100,000 clones, about 80% seen once; the top ten hold approximately 4%. Sequencing input: PBMCs. These receptors were obtained from a man in his forties or fifties in good health and CMV-seronegative.

V usage is TRBV11-2 and J usage is TRBJ2-5; D perhaps matches TRBD1 (6 bases). Germline V gene data show CDR1 as SGHAT and CDR2 as FQNNGV. The CDR3 contains 15 residues. Trimming removed 5 bases at V and 1 base at J, with 14 bases between. For the CDR3, the DNA is TGTGCCAGCAGCACTGGACAGCTCGCCCAAGAGACCCAGTACTTC. It specifies CASSTGQLAQETQYF. Drawing the rest from reference TRBV11-2 and TRBJ2-5, the complete variable domain is EAGVAQSPRYKIIEKRQSVAFWCNPISGHATLYWYQQILGQGPKLLIQFQNNGVVDDSQLPKDRFSAERLKGVDSTLKIQPAKLEDSAVYLCASSTGQLAQETQYFGPGTRLLVL.

Only a few counts were recorded for this clone. This chain uses TRBV7-2 with TRBJ2-3, with D perhaps matching TRBD1 (5 bases). Germline V gene sequence: CDR1 SGHTA, CDR2 FQGNSA. CDR3 length: 13 residues. Trimming left V 5 bases short and J 7 bases short, with 13 bases between. In nucleotides, the CDR3 is TGTGCCAGCAGCGACGACAGCCCTAATACGCAGTATTTT. Protein sequence: CASSDDSPNTQYF.

The V gene is TRBV2, the J gene TRBJ2-1, with a possible D match to TRBD2 (5 bases). CDR1 is SNHLY and CDR2 is FYNNEI in the germline V gene. V was cut by 5 bases and J by 0 bases, with 11 bases left in between. The CDR3 consists of 15 residues. The CDR3 sequence: CASSSGMSSYNEQFF. The CDR3 DNA follows: TGTGCCAGCAGTTCGGGGATGAGCTCCTACAATGAGCAGTTCTTC.

Notes on this clone: One end of the junction fails to match germline, which may point to a read error. The V call is TRBV7-9, the J call TRBJ1-4; 8 bases fit TRBD1. Looked up from germline, CDR1 is SEHNR and CDR2 is FQNEAQ (reference sequence). CDR3 length equals 13 residues. CDR3 bases: TGTTCCAGCTCTCGACAGGGGAATGAAAAACTGTTTTTT. Translation: CSSSRQGNEKLFF.

The chain couples TRBV18 to TRBJ1-3, with D perhaps matching TRBD1 (5 bases). CDR1 and CDR2 (germline): KGHSH, LQKENI. Deletions cut 2 bases from V and 1 base from J, with 12 bases between. The CDR3 is 16 amino acids. This CDR3 is CASSPSGGGSGNTIYF. As DNA, the CDR3 is TGTGCCAGCTCACCATCGGGCGGGGGTTCTGGAAACACCATATATTTT.

In its sample, this clone was seen a few times. The genes are TRBV6-1 and TRBJ1-2, with D possibly matching TRBD1 (6 bases). The germline CDR1 and CDR2 sequences are MNHNS and SASEGT. This CDR3 is 13 amino acids long. Trimming pared 6 bases from V and 6 bases from J, leaving 14 bases between. CDR3 loop: CASRARGGDGYTF. The CDR3 DNA is TGTGCCAGCAGGGCGAGGGGGGGGGATGGCTACACCTTC.

The rearrangement uses TRBV18 and TRBJ1-2; D remains ambiguous. The CDR3 sequence is 15 residues long. CDR1 is KGHSH and CDR2 is LQKENI in the germline V gene. V gave up 2 bases and J gave up 0 bases, with 10 bases separating them. The CDR3 loop reads CASSPEVRSNYGYTF. In DNA, the CDR3 is TGTGCCAGCTCACCAGAGGTCAGATCTAACTATGGCTACACCTTC.

The chain uses TRBV10-3 and TRBJ1-2; 7 bases are shared with TRBD1. J lost 3 bases, V lost 7 bases, and 11 bases had no gene match. This CDR3 has 15 amino acids. Germline V gene lookup returns CDR1 ENHRY and CDR2 SYGVKD. CDR3 bases: TGTGCCATCATTAGAGACAGGGAACAGGACTATGGCTACACCTTC. The encoded protein is CAIIRDREQDYGYTF.

The chain carries TRBV27 and TRBJ2-1; D perhaps matches TRBD1 (6 bases). Deletions cut 6 bases from V and 9 bases from J, with 15 bases between. CDR3 size: 13 residues. Germline V lookup: CDR1 MNHEY, CDR2 SMNVEV (reference sequence). The CDR3 is CASRAGARGEQFF. The CDR3 DNA sequence: TGTGCCAGCAGGGCAGGGGCGAGGGGTGAGCAGTTCTTC.

Of note for this clone: The junction departs from germline at one end; a sequencing error may be responsible. This chain joins TRBV7-9 and TRBJ1-1, with unresolved D. The CDR3 covers 15 residues. Germline loops: CDR1 SEHNR, CDR2 FQNEAQ (reference sequence). The CDR3 region is CSSSLGRSLNTEAFF. The CDR3 DNA follows: TGTTCCAGCAGCTTAGGTCGGAGCTTGAACACTGAAGCTTTCTTT.

This sequence joins TRBV19 and TRBJ2-3; 8 bases are a match to TRBD1. There are 16 residues in the CDR3. V lost 5 bases and J lost 0; bases outside the gene matches: 7. Germline CDR1 reads LNHDA; CDR2 reads SQIVND (reference sequence). CDR3 amino acids: CASSLLRTGSTDTQYF. CDR3 bases: TGTGCCAGTAGTTTACTCCGGACAGGGAGCACAGATACGCAGTATTTT. The whole variable domain, remainder taken from reference TRBV19 and TRBJ2-3, is DGGITQSPKYLFRKEGQNVTLSCEQNLNHDAMYWYRQDPGQGLRLIYYSQIVNDFQKGDIAEGYSVSREKKESFPLTVTSAQKNPTAFYLCASSLLRTGSTDTQYFGPGTRLTVL.

V gene TRBV10-3 combines with J gene TRBJ2-1; 8 nucleotides agree with TRBD2. This CDR3 is 15 amino acids long. CDR1 and CDR2 from the germline V gene are ENHRY and SYGVKD. V lost 4 bases and J lost 7; bases outside the gene matches: 9. The CDR3 DNA reads TGTGCCATCAGTGTTTTCGGGGGGGGGATAAATGAGCAGTTCTTC. Amino acid sequence: CAISVFGGGINEQFF.

The rearrangement uses TRBV21-1 and TRBJ2-5; the D segment call TRBD1 is taken from the table without a DNA check. TRBV21-1 is reported as a pseudogene. This CDR3 is 15 amino acids long. As DNA, the CDR3 is TGTGCCAGCAGCCATGGTTGGGGGCGAAGGTTGGACCAGTACTTC. It yields the protein CASSHGWGRRLDQYF.

V and J are TRBV7-9 and TRBJ1-2; the match to TRBD1 covers 8 bases. Trimming removed 5 bases from V and 8 bases from J; junction bases left unmatched: 7. CDR3 length: 13 residues. Germline values: CDR1 SEHNR, CDR2 FQNEAQ (reference sequence). In DNA form, the CDR3 reads TGTGCCAGCAGCAAGGACAGGGTGGAAGGCTACACCTTC. Protein product: CASSKDRVEGYTF. Supplemented by reference TRBV7-9 and TRBJ1-2, the full variable domain reads DTGVSQNPRHKITKRGQNVTFRCDPISEHNRLYWYRQTLGQGPEFLTYFQNEAQLEKSRLLSDRFSAERPKGSFSTLEIQRTEQGDSAMYLCASSKDRVEGYTFGSGTRLTVV.

The chain employs TRBV18 and TRBJ2-7; 7 nucleotides match TRBD1. The germline V gene encodes CDR1 KGHSH and CDR2 LQKENI. The CDR3 covers 12 residues. Losses at the gene ends were 6 bases for V and 6 bases for J; bases not matched to a gene: 5. CDR3 sequence (DNA): TGTGCCAGCTCCCTCAACAGGGGCGAGCAGTACGTC. Encoded protein: CASSLNRGEQYV.

V usage is TRBV7-9 and J usage is TRBJ2-3, with D perhaps matching TRBD1 (5 bases). Germline V gene sequence: CDR1 SEHNR, CDR2 FQNEAQ (reference sequence). The length of the CDR3 is 13 residues. V was pared by 4 bases and J by 6 bases, with 11 bases between. CDR3 protein: CASSSKGPDTQYF. In DNA form, the CDR3 reads TGTGCCAGCAGCTCCAAGGGGCCGGATACGCAGTATTTT.

The rearrangement joins TRBV6-5 to TRBJ1-2; TRBD1 aligns across 7 bases. Germline CDR1 reads MNHEY; CDR2 reads SVGAGI. The length of the CDR3 is 15 residues. The ends lost 4 bases at V and 7 bases at J; junction bases unmatched: 12. CDR3 sequence (DNA): TGTGCCAGCAGTTCCATCTACAGGGGAGACCCTGGCTACACCTTC. This sequence encodes CASSSIYRGDPGYTF.

The V and J genes are TRBV28 and TRBJ2-3; D unclear. V lost 2 bases and J lost 1, with 7 bases in between. The CDR3 loop spans 14 amino acids. Germline values: CDR1 MDHEN, CDR2 SYDVKM. CDR3 in DNA: TGTGCCAGCAGTTTAGGGCAGCGCACAGATACGCAGTATTTT. As protein: CASSLGQRTDTQYF.

The chain employs TRBV4-1 and TRBJ1-1; 10 nucleotides line up with TRBD1. The CDR3 sequence is 16 residues long. V trimming: 1 base; J trimming: 0 bases; junction bases outside the gene matches: 2. Germline V CDR1 and CDR2: MGHRA, YSYEKL. The CDR3 DNA is TGCGCCAGCAGCCAAGGGGACAGGGGCATGAACACTGAAGCTTTCTTT. Protein: CASSQGDRGMNTEAFF.

The V and J genes are TRBV2 and TRBJ2-4; 11 bases are shared with TRBD1. The V segment lost 4 bases and the J segment 0 bases; nucleotides outside the gene matches: 5. This CDR3 has 17 amino acids. Germline V lookup: CDR1 SNHLY, CDR2 FYNNEI. The CDR3 coding sequence is TGTGCCAGCAGTGCGGGACAGGGGGTATTAGCCAAAAACATTCAGTACTTC. It translates to CASSAGQGVLAKNIQYF.